These T cell receptor beta chains were read from a single sample in a study of CXCR3-negative and CXCR3-positive naive CD8 T cells. No DNA is given; TCRdb re-called the 5' RACE reads and lists each CDR3 protein once. Its listing shows under 65,000 distinct CDR3 sequences. Material: memory CD8+ T cells from blood. The receptor source for this set is a human donor in good health. Some clones in this sample may be carry-over from other donors' samples. Both conserved end residues are part of each CDR3. Each record gives: J gene, V gene, CDR3 protein.

j_gene: TRBJ2-1; v_gene: TRBV29-1; CDR3aa: CSVGVYNEQFF
j_gene: TRBJ2-7; v_gene: TRBV7-9; CDR3aa: CASSSPNGGVYYEQYF
j_gene: TRBJ1-1; v_gene: TRBV12-3/TRBV12-4; CDR3aa: CASSPPRGGPENTEAFF
j_gene: TRBJ2-1; v_gene: TRBV12-3/TRBV12-4; CDR3aa: CASTRLAGGWEQFF
j_gene: TRBJ1-1; v_gene: TRBV7-3; CDR3aa: CASSLIAGQGEAFF
j_gene: TRBJ2-1; v_gene: TRBV28; CDR3aa: CASSLTRDEQFF
j_gene: TRBJ2-1; v_gene: TRBV28; CDR3aa: CASSFGTGRRVHEQFF
j_gene: TRBJ2-2; v_gene: TRBV27; CDR3aa: CASSSQGANTGELFF
j_gene: TRBJ2-3; v_gene: TRBV11-3; CDR3aa: CASSTRSADDADTQYF
j_gene: TRBJ2-1; v_gene: TRBV27; CDR3aa: CASSLGSGLNEQFF
j_gene: TRBJ1-5; v_gene: TRBV20-1; CDR3aa: CSARDWEQSNQPQHF
j_gene: TRBJ1-2; v_gene: TRBV29-1; CDR3aa: CSDRTVTYGYTF
j_gene: TRBJ2-5; v_gene: TRBV12-3/TRBV12-4; CDR3aa: CASSPGLAERQETQYF
j_gene: TRBJ2-7; v_gene: TRBV10-2; CDR3aa: CASSESGYSYEQYF
j_gene: TRBJ1-1; v_gene: TRBV9; CDR3aa: CASSVATADTEAFF
j_gene: TRBJ2-2; v_gene: TRBV2; CDR3aa: CASKKDLTYTGELFF
j_gene: TRBJ2-7; v_gene: TRBV6-5; CDR3aa: CASSYPAGEQYF
j_gene: TRBJ1-5; v_gene: TRBV28; CDR3aa: CATTRGARGNQPQHF
j_gene: TRBJ1-6; v_gene: TRBV28; CDR3aa: CASSFQSSYNSPLHF
j_gene: TRBJ2-1; v_gene: TRBV6-4; CDR3aa: CASSDSSGGANEQFF
j_gene: TRBJ2-3; v_gene: TRBV9; CDR3aa: CASSVEAWAGATSDTQYF
j_gene: TRBJ1-1; v_gene: TRBV7-8; CDR3aa: CASSLFRAEAFF
j_gene: TRBJ2-1; v_gene: TRBV20-1; CDR3aa: CSARDSGLALVNEQFF
j_gene: TRBJ1-5; v_gene: TRBV4-3; CDR3aa: CASSQDRGDSNQPQHF